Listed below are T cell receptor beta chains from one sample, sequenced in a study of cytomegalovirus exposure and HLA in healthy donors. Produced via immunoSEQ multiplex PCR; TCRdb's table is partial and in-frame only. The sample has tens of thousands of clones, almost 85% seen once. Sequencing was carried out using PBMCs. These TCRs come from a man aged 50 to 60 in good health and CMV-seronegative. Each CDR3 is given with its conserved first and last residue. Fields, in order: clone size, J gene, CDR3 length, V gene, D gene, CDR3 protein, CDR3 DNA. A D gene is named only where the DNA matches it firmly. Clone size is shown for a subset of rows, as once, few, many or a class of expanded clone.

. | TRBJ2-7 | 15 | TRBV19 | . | CASSIEPTVSYEQYF | TGTGCCAGTAGTATAGAGCCAACAGTTTCCTACGAGCAGTACTTC
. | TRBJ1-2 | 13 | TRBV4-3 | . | CASSHRQLGGYTF | TGCGCCAGCAGCCACCGACAACTAGGTGGCTACACCTTC
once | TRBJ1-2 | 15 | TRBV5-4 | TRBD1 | CASSSGTGGFYGYTF | TGTGCCAGCAGCTCGGGGACAGGGGGGTTCTATGGCTACACCTTC
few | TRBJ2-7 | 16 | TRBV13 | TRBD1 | CASSLGTGPKSYEQYF | TGTGCCAGCAGCTTAGGGACAGGGCCCAAATCCTACGAGCAGTACTTC
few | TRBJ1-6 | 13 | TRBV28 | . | CASSLPGNSPLHF | TGTGCCAGCAGTTTACCAGGGAATTCACCCCTCCACTTT
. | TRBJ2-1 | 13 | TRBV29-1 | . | CSVLEVNYNEQFF | TGCAGCGTTCTAGAGGTTAACTACAATGAGCAGTTCTTC
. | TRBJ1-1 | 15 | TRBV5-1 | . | CASSLPGHSNTEAFF | TGCGCCAGCAGCCTTCCGGGACATTCGAACACTGAAGCTTTCTTT
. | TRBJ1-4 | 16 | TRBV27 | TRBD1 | CASSLSGQGINEKLFF | TGTGCCAGCAGTTTGTCGGGACAGGGGATTAATGAAAAACTGTTTTTT
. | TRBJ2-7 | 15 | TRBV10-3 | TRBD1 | CAISETGTGTDEQYF | TGTGCCATCAGTGAAACCGGGACAGGGACCGACGAGCAGTACTTC
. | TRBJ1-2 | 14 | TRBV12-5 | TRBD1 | CASGFEGQHYGYTF | TGTGCTAGTGGTTTTGAGGGACAGCACTATGGCTACACCTTC
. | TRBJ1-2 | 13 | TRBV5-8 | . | CASSRGQFYGYTF | TGTGCCAGCAGCAGAGGACAGTTCTATGGCTACACCTTC
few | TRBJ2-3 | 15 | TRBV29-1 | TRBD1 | CSTKRGTGRTDTQYF | TGCAGCACGAAGAGGGGGACAGGGAGGACAGATACGCAGTATTTT
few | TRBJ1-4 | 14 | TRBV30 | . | CAWSVSGLVEKLFF | TGTGCCTGGAGTGTCTCCGGGTTGGTTGAAAAACTGTTTTTT
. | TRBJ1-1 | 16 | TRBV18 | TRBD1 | CASSPLPQGAQTEAFF | TGTGCCAGCTCACCCCTACCCCAGGGGGCGCAGACTGAAGCTTTCTTT
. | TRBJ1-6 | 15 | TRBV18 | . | CASSPVTSDNSPLHF | TGTGCCAGCTCACCCGTGACATCAGATAATTCACCCCTCCACTTT
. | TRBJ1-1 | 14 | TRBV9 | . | CASSVAWAGAEAFF | TGTGCCAGCAGCGTAGCTTGGGCCGGCGCTGAAGCTTTCTTT
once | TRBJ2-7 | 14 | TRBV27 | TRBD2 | CASSRGTSWYEQYF | TGTGCCAGCAGCCGCGGGACTAGCTGGTACGAGCAGTACTTC
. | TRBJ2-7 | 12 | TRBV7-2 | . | CASSLDQYEQYF | TGTGCCAGCAGCTTAGATCAGTACGAGCAGTACTTC
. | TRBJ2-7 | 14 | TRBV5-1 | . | CASSSSGSSYEQYF | TGCGCCAGCAGCTCCTCCGGGAGCTCCTACGAGCAGTACTTC
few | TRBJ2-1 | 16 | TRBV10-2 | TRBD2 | CASNPGVGLALNEQFF | TGCGCCAGCAACCCAGGGGTGGGACTAGCGCTGAATGAGCAGTTCTTC
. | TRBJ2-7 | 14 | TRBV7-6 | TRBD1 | CASSPGTGVRWQYF | TGTGCCAGCAGCCCCGGGACAGGGGTTCGGTGGCAGTACTTC
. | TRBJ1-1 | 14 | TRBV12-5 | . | CASGLDSGVTEAFF | TGTGCTAGTGGTCTCGATTCGGGGGTGACTGAAGCTTTCTTT
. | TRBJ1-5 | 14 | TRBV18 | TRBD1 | CASSQGQHNQPQHF | TGTGCCAGCTCACAGGGACAGCACAATCAGCCCCAGCATTTT
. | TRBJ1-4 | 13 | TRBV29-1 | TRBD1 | CSAEGQGFEKLFF | TGCAGCGCCGAGGGACAGGGTTTTGAAAAACTGTTTTTT
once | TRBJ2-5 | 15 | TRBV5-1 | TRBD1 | CASRPGQGNQETQYF | TGCGCCAGCAGACCGGGACAGGGGAACCAAGAGACCCAGTACTTC
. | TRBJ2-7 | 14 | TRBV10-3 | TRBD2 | CAISGYGGIYEQYF | TGTGCCATCAGTGGTTACGGGGGGATCTACGAGCAGTACTTC
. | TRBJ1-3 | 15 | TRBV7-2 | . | CASSLGDISGNTIYF | TGTGCCAGCAGCTTAGGGGACATCTCCGGAAACACCATATATTTT
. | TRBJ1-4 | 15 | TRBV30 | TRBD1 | CAWRWAPGQNEKLFF | TGTGCCTGGAGGTGGGCCCCGGGACAGAATGAAAAACTGTTTTTT
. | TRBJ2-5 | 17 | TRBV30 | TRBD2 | CAWTPLTSGALQETQYF | TGTGCCTGGACCCCCTTAACGAGCGGGGCCCTACAAGAGACCCAGTACTTC
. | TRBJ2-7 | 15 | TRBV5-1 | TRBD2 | CASSLAGGQFYEQYF | TGCGCCAGCAGCTTAGCGGGGGGACAGTTCTACGAGCAGTACTTC
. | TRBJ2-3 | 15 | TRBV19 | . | CASSIVAGFPDTQYF | TGTGCCAGTAGTATAGTGGCAGGGTTCCCAGATACGCAGTATTTT
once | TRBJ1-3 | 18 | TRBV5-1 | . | CASSTTGEPVSSGNTIYF | TGCGCCAGCAGCACCACTGGAGAACCGGTCAGCTCTGGAAACACCATATATTTT
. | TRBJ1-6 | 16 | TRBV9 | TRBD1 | CASSVTRDSPMSPLHF | TGTGCCAGCAGCGTCACCAGGGACAGTCCGATGTCACCCCTCCACTTT
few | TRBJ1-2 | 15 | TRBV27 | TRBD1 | CASSLPGQGGAGYTF | TGTGCCAGCAGTTTGCCGGGACAGGGCGGAGCTGGCTACACCTTC
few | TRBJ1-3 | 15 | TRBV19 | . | CASRAAGKKGNTIYF | TGTGCCAGTAGGGCGGCGGGGAAAAAGGGAAACACCATATATTTT
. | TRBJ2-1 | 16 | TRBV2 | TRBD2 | CASSLAGGPSYNEQFF | TGTGCCAGCAGTTTAGCGGGGGGGCCCTCCTACAATGAGCAGTTCTTC
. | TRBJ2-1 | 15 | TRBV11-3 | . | CASSLEGGERNEQFF | TGTGCCAGCAGCTTAGAAGGGGGTGAACGCAATGAGCAGTTCTTC
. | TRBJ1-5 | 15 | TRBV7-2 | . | CASSLAGGFNQPQHF | TGTGCCAGCAGCTTAGCCGGGGGGTTCAATCAGCCCCAGCATTTT
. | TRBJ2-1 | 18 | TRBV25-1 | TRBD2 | CASSFGLAGGSLCDEQFF | TGTGCCAGCAGCTTCGGACTAGCGGGGGGTTCCCTGTGCGATGAGCAGTTCTTC
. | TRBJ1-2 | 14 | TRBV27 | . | CASSFSGYSYGYTF | TGTGCCAGCAGTTTCTCGGGGTACAGCTATGGCTACACCTTC
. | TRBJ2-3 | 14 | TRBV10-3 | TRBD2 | CAINPSGGGNTQYF | TGTGCCATCAATCCTAGCGGGGGCGGGAATACGCAGTATTTT
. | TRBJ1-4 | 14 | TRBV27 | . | CASSLVQGGEKLFF | TGTGCCAGCAGTCTTGTCCAGGGTGGTGAAAAACTGTTTTTT
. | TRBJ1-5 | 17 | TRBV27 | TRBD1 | CASSSPDRGYSNQPQHF | TGTGCCAGCAGTTCCCCGGACAGGGGTTATAGCAATCAGCCCCAGCATTTT
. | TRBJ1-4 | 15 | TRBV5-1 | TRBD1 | CASSRETGGGEKLFF | TGCGCCAGCAGCCGGGAGACAGGGGGGGGTGAAAAACTGTTTTTT
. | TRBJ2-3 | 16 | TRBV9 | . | CASSVDGGPSTDTQYF | TGTGCCAGCAGCGTAGACGGGGGGCCTAGCACAGATACGCAGTATTTT
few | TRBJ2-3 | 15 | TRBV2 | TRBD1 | CASSGTGGGFGTQYF | TGTGCCAGCAGTGGGACAGGGGGCGGGTTTGGGACGCAGTATTTT
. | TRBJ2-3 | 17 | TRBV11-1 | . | CASSPAPPGGSTDTQYF | TGTGCCAGCAGCCCAGCCCCCCCAGGGGGGAGCACAGATACGCAGTATTTT
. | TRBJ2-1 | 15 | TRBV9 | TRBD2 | CASSPGLAGSNEQFF | TGTGCCAGCAGCCCGGGACTAGCGGGGTCCAATGAGCAGTTCTTC
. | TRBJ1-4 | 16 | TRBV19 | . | CASSIRGHFRVEKLFF | TGTGCCAGTAGTATACGCGGACATTTTCGGGTGGAAAAACTGTTTTTT
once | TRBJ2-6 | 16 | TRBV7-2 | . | CASSFPTVSGANVLTF | TGTGCCAGCAGCTTCCCGACAGTCTCTGGGGCCAACGTCCTGACTTTC
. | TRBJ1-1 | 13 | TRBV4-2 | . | CASARELGTEAFF | TGTGCCAGCGCCAGGGAATTGGGCACTGAAGCTTTCTTT
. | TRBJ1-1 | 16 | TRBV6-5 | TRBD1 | CASSYLSTGTNTEAFF | TGTGCCAGCAGTTACCTATCGACAGGGACGAACACTGAAGCTTTCTTT
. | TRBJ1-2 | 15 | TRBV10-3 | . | CAISESTYSNYGYTF | TGTGCCATCAGTGAGTCCACCTACTCAAACTATGGCTACACCTTC
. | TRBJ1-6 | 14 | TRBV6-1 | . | CASRGMGGNSPLHF | TGTGCCAGCAGGGGAATGGGAGGGAATTCACCCCTCCACTTT
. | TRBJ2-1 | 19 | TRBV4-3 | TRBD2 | CASSQDHTSGGSSYNEQFF | TGCGCCAGCAGCCAAGATCACACTAGCGGGGGGAGCTCCTACAATGAGCAGTTCTTC
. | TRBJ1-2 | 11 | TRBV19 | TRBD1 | CAAQGAYGYTF | TGTGCCGCGCAGGGGGCTTATGGCTACACCTTC
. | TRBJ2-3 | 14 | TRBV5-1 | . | CASSLGGNTDTQYF | TGCGCCAGCAGCTTAGGGGGTAATACAGATACGCAGTATTTT